The T cell receptor (beta chain) under discussion was sequenced for a study of cytomegalovirus exposure and HLA in healthy donors. The wider study: An earlier analysis identified 120 million or so unique TCR beta sequences in 170 million or so T cells.

General study points: Presence/absence analyses assumed roughly uniform sequencing depth across donors, which may not hold.

The PCR employed 60 Vbeta primers together with 13 Jbeta primers. Profiled with immunoSEQ multiplex PCR; TCRdb holds only in-frame clones, not every one. The repertoire consists of approximately 150,000 clones, with approximately 80% occurring once and the leading ten covering 3.7%. About this clone: Its specificity is unknown.

The CDR3 contains 14 residues. Germline loops: CDR1 MNHNS, CDR2 SASEGT. Trimming took off 5 bases at V and 1 base at J, with 11 bases between the two ends. The V gene is TRBV6-1, the J gene TRBJ1-1; possible D gene TRBD1, 6 bases. Sequences were obtained from PBMCs. This TCR derives from a man aged 25 to 40 in good health and CMV-seropositive. CDR3 residues: CASSRGHQNTEAFF. Here the CDR3 DNA reads TGTGCCAGCAGTCGGGGACATCAGAACACTGAAGCTTTCTTT.